This TCR beta chain stems from a study of T cell clusters in autoimmune cytopenias. This CDR3 has 15 residues. Germline V CDR1 and CDR2: MRHNA, SNTAGT. This clonotype ranks as medium-sized in terms of frequency. Its specificity is not known. One tube held mixed TRB-A and TRB-B primer pools for touch-down PCR. TCRdb reprocessed the multiplex PCR reads and keeps a single row for each CDR3 protein, giving no DNA. Here the sample table reports about 3,100 distinct CDR3 sequences. Study-level points and caveats: TRB repertoire shifts in secondary cytopenia and chronic lymphocytic leukemia mostly reflected lymphoma, not autoimmunity. A dominant lymphoma-associated repertoire apparently masked the cluster-lack signature in secondary cytopenia versus chronic lymphocytic leukemia. Physiological T cell clusters of healthy donors were apparently absent in primary autoimmune cytopenia patients. Compared with active autoimmune hepatitis patients, healthy donors showed almost three-fold more exclusive TRB clusters.

Each sample's input was around 250 ng genomic DNA, approximately 37,500 genome equivalents. This TCR was recovered from a human donor with an autoimmune cytopenia or autoimmune hepatitis (not recorded which). This rearrangement joins TRBV6-4 to TRBJ1-2; TCRdb's D gene call, TRBD1, goes unchecked for lack of DNA. The sample comprised peripheral blood. CDR3 protein: CASSDSNAGVEGYTF.